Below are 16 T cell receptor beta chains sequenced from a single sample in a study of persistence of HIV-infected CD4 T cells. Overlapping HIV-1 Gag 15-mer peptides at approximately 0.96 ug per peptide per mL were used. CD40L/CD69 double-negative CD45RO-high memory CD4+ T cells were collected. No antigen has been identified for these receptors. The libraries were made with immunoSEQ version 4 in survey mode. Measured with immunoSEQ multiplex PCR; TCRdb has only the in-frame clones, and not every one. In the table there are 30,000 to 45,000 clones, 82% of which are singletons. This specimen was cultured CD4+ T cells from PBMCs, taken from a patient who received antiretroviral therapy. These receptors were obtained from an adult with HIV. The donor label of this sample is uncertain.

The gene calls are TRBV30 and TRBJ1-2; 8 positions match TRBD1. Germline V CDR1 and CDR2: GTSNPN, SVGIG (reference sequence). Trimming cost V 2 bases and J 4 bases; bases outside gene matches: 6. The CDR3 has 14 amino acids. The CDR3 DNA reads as TGTGCCTGGAGTTCACAGGGGGTGAGCTATGGCTACACCTTC. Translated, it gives CAWSSQGVSYGYTF.

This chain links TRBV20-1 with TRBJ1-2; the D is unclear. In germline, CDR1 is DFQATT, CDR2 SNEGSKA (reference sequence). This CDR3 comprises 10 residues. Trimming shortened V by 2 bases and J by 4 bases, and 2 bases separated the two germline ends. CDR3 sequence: CSARSYGYTF. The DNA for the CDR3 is TGCAGTGCTAGATCCTATGGCTACACCTTC.

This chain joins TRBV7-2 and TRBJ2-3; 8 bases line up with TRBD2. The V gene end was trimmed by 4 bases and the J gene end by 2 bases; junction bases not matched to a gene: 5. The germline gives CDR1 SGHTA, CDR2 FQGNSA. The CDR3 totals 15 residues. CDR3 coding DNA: TGTGCCAGCAGCTATGGGACTAGGAACACAGATACGCAGTATTTT. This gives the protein CASSYGTRNTDTQYF.

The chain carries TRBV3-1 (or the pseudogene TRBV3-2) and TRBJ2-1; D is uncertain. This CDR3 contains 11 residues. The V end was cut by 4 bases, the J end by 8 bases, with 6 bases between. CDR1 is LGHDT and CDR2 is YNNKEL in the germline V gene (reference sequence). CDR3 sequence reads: CASSRNDEQFF. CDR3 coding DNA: TGTGCCAGCAGCCGAAACGATGAGCAGTTCTTC.

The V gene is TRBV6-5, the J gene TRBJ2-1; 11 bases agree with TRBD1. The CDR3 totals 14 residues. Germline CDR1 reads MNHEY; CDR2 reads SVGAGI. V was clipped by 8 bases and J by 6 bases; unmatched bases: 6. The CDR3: CASSDRGLINEQFF. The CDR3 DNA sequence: TGTGCCAGCTCGGACAGGGGGCTGATCAATGAGCAGTTCTTC.

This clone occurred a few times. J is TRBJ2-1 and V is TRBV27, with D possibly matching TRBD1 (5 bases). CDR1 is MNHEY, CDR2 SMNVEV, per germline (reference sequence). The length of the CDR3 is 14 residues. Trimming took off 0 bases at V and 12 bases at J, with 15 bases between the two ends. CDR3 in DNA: TGTGCCAGCAGTTTATCGGGCAGGGTTTGGGGGCAGTTCTTC. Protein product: CASSLSGRVWGQFF.

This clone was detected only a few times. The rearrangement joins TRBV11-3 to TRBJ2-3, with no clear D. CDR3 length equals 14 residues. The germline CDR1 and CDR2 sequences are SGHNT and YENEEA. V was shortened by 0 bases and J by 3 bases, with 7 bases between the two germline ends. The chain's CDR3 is CASSLDLRTDTQYF. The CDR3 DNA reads TGTGCCAGCAGCTTAGATTTGAGAACAGATACGCAGTATTTT.

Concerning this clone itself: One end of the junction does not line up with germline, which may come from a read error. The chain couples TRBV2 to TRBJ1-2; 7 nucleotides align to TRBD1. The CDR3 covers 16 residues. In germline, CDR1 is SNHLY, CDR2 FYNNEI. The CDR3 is CASIEGQAVLGYGYTF. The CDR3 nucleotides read TGTGCCAGCATTGAAGGACAGGCGGTCCTTGGCTATGGCTACACCTTC.

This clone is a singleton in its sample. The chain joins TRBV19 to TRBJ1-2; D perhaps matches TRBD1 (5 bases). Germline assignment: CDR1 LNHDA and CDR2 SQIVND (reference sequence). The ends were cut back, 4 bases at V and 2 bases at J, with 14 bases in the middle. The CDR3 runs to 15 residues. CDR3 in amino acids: CASSTRRDRNYGYTF. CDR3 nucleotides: TGTGCCAGTAGTACCAGACGGGACCGGAACTATGGCTACACCTTC.

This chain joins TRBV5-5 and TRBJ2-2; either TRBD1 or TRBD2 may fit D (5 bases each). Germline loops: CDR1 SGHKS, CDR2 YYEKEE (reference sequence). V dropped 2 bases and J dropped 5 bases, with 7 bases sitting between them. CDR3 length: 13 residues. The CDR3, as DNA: TGTGCCAGCAGCTTTTGGGGGACCGGGGAGCTGTTTTTT. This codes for CASSFWGTGELFF.

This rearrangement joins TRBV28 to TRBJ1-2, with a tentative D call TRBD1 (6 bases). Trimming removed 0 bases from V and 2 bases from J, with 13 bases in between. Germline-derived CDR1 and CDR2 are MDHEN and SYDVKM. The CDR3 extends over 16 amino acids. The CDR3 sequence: CASSLWGGLPNYGYTF. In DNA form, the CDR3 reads TGTGCCAGCAGTTTATGGGGGGGCCTTCCAAACTATGGCTACACCTTC.

In DNA, the CDR3 is TGTGCCAGCAGCCCCCCGGGACTCCTTGGGGAGACCCAGTACTTC. It specifies CASSPPGLLGETQYF. The rearrangement joins TRBV9 to TRBJ2-5, with D maybe TRBD2 (6 bases). V was cut by 4 bases and J by 5 bases, with 18 bases left in between. Germline V gene data show CDR1 as SGDLS and CDR2 as YYNGEE. This CDR3 region has 15 residues. The whole variable domain, filled in from reference TRBV9 and TRBJ2-5, reads DSGVTQTPKHLITATGQRVTLRCSPRSGDLSVYWYQQSLDQGLQFLIQYYNGEERAKGNILERFSAQQFPDLHSELNLSSLELGDSALYFCASSPPGLLGETQYFGPGTRLLVL.

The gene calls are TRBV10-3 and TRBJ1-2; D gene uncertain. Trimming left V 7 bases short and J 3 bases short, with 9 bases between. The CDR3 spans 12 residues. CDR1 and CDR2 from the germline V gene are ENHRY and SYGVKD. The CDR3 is CAIKGGDYGYTF. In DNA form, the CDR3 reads TGTGCCATCAAAGGCGGAGACTATGGCTACACCTTC.

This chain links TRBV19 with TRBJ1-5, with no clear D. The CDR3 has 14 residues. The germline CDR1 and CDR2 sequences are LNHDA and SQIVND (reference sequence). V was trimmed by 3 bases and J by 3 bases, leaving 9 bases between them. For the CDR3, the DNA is TGTGCCAGTAGTATGGAAGGATACAATCAGCCCCAGCATTTT. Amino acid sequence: CASSMEGYNQPQHF. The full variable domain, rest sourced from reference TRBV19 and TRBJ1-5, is DGGITQSPKYLFRKEGQNVTLSCEQNLNHDAMYWYRQDPGQGLRLIYYSQIVNDFQKGDIAEGYSVSREKKESFPLTVTSAQKNPTAFYLCASSMEGYNQPQHFGDGTRLSIL.

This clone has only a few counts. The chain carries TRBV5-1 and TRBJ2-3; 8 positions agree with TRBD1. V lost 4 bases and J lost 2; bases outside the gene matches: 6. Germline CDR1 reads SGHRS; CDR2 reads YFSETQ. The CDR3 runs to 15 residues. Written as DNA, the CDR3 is TGCGCCAGCAGCCCGGGACAGGAGTTCACAGATACGCAGTATTTT. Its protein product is CASSPGQEFTDTQYF.

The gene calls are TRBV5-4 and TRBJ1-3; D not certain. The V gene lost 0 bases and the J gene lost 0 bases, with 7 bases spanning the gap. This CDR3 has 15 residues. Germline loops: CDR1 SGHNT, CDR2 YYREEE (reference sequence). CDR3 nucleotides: TGTGCCAGCAGCTTGGGACCGCACTCTGGAAACACCATATATTTT. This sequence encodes CASSLGPHSGNTIYF.